This TCR beta chain was documented in a study of blood T cell repertoires in COVID-19. Across the study: From the United States, Italy and Spain came samples of acute and convalescent COVID-19. Sample material is recorded as cDNA or gDNA derived from T cells, B-cell-depleted T cells, or PBMCs.

V was clipped by 0 bases and J by 2 bases, with 11 bases between them. CDR3 length: 15 amino acids. Germline V gene data show CDR1 as MNHEY and CDR2 as SMNVEV (reference sequence). Original processing methods: How many nucleated cells were present was estimated from reference gene primer amplification. Profiling relied on immunoSEQ multiplex PCR, and the TCRdb table lists in-frame clones only, not all of them. V, J and clone size are those of that table, while D and trimming were read from the DNA. The sample records 35,000 to 55,000 clones, approximately 85% being singletons. This chain links TRBV27 with TRBJ2-7; D call uncertain. This TCR was recovered from a human donor in a cohort sampled during active COVID-19. The sample comprised peripheral blood. The CDR3, as DNA: TGTGCCAGCAGTTTATCTGGCGGCGGCCCCTACGAGCAGTACTTC. Translation: CASSLSGGGPYEQYF.